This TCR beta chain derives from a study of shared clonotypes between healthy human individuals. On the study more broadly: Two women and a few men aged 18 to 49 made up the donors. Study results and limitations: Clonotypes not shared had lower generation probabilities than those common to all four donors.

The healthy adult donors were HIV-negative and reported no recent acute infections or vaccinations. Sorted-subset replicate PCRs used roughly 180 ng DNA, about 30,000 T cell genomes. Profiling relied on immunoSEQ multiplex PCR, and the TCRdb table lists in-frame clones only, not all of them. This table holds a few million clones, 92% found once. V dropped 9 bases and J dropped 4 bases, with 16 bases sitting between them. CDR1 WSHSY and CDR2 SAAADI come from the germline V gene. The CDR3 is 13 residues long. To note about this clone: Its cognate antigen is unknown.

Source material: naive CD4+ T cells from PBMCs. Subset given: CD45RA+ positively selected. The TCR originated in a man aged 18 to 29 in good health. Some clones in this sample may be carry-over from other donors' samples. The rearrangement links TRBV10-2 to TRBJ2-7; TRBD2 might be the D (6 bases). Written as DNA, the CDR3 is TGCGCCAGTCGGGCGGGGAGCCCTTACGAGCAGTACTTC. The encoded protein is CASRAGSPYEQYF.